What follows are 12 T cell receptor beta chains derived from one specimen sequenced in a study of shared clonotypes between healthy human individuals. Data came from immunoSEQ multiplex PCR; TCRdb stores just in-frame clones and leaves some out. The table shows under 2.5 million clones, with about nine tenths occurring only once. Input material: naive CD4+ T cells from PBMCs. Subset here: CD45RA+ positively selected. These receptors came from a man younger than 30 in good health. Some clones in this sample may be carry-over from other donors' samples.

This chain joins TRBV20-1 and TRBJ2-5, with D perhaps TRBD2 (5 bases). The CDR3 totals 11 residues. Germline CDR1 and CDR2: DFQATT and SNEGSKA (reference sequence). Deletions cut 7 bases from V and 13 bases from J, with 19 bases between. The CDR3 DNA follows: TGCAGTGTTCGGGGTAGGACCCTGAGGTACTTC. Protein: CSVRGRTLRYF.

V is TRBV5-1 and J is TRBJ2-2; tentative D call: TRBD1 (7 bases). V lost 4 bases and J lost 5, with 18 bases in between. CDR3 length equals 16 residues. CDR1 is SGHRS, CDR2 YFSETQ, per germline. The CDR3 DNA sequence: TGCGCCAGCAGCCGCGCAGGGGGAGGAGAAACCGGGGAGCTGTTTTTT. It codes for CASSRAGGGETGELFF.

Notes on this clone: This CDR3 is also generated by other DNA sequences in the sample. The V and J genes are TRBV5-1 and TRBJ1-4; no firm D call. The ends were cut back, 7 bases at V and 0 bases at J, with 7 bases in the middle. The CDR3 totals 13 residues. Germline assignment: CDR1 SGHRS and CDR2 YFSETQ. The DNA for the CDR3 is TGCGCCAGCCGGGTTGCAACTAATGAAAAACTGTTTTTT. Its translation: CASRVATNEKLFF.

A word on this clone: Different DNA sequences within this sample yield the same CDR3. V and J are TRBV5-4 and TRBJ2-4; D is ambiguous. Germline-derived CDR1 and CDR2 are SGHNT and YYREEE (reference sequence). CDR3 length equals 15 residues. V was trimmed by 0 bases and J by 0 bases, leaving 7 bases between them. The CDR3 sequence: CASSLAGLAKNIQYF. The CDR3 DNA is TGTGCCAGCAGCTTGGCTGGTTTAGCCAAAAACATTCAGTACTTC.

This sequence joins TRBV9 and TRBJ1-5, with D maybe TRBD1 (6 bases). Germline V gives CDR1 SGDLS, CDR2 YYNGEE. The length of the CDR3 is 14 residues. The V and J ends lost 4 bases and 0 bases respectively, with 8 bases between them. The CDR3 loop is CASSRGYSNQPQHF. CDR3 nucleotides: TGTGCCAGCAGCAGGGGGTATAGCAATCAGCCCCAGCATTTT.

The chain employs TRBV4-3 and TRBJ2-7; D remains unclear. V lost 1 base and J lost 3, with 13 bases in between. Germline V lookup: CDR1 LGHNA, CDR2 YSLEER. The CDR3 is made up of 15 amino acids. The CDR3: CASSQGTWGYYEQYF. CDR3 bases: TGCGCCAGCAGCCAAGGGACGTGGGGTTACTACGAGCAGTACTTC.

This rearrangement joins TRBV11-2 to TRBJ1-2; the D gene is possibly TRBD1 (6 bases). The CDR3 runs to 13 residues. The V end was cut by 5 bases, the J end by 1 base, with 8 bases between. From germline, CDR1 is SGHAT and CDR2 FQNNGV. Written as DNA, the CDR3 is TGTGCCAGCAGCAACAGGGTTAACTATGGCTACACCTTC. Translation gives CASSNRVNYGYTF.

This rearrangement joins TRBV19 to TRBJ2-7, with 7 positions matching TRBD2. Germline V gene sequence: CDR1 LNHDA, CDR2 SQIVND (reference sequence). The ends lost 5 bases at V and 3 bases at J; junction bases unmatched: 4. The CDR3 is 13 amino acids. CDR3 region: CASSGEGRYEQYF. CDR3 nucleotides: TGTGCCAGTAGTGGGGAGGGCCGCTACGAGCAGTACTTC.

The chain uses TRBV11-2 and TRBJ1-3; 9 nucleotides line up with TRBD1. The germline CDR1 and CDR2 sequences are SGHAT and FQNNGV. CDR3 length: 16 residues. The ends lost 5 bases at V and 3 bases at J; junction bases unmatched: 8. The CDR3 spells CASSPPGQGGGNTIYF. CDR3 DNA sequence: TGTGCCAGCAGCCCGCCGGGACAGGGAGGTGGAAACACCATATATTTT.

In the case of this clone: The sample carries other DNA sequences with the same CDR3. The rearrangement links TRBV2 to TRBJ2-5, with a possible D match to TRBD2 (5 bases). The V gene's germline CDR1 is SNHLY and CDR2 FYNNEI. The V gene lost 4 bases and the J gene lost 2 bases, with 8 bases spanning the gap. This CDR3 region has 13 residues. The CDR3 sequence is CASSGGSQETQYF. CDR3 bases: TGTGCCAGCAGTGGAGGGTCTCAAGAGACCCAGTACTTC.

The chain links TRBV5-3 to TRBJ2-7; 14 bases match TRBD2. TRBV5-3 is an ORF for which the function is uncertain. The CDR3 covers 16 residues. The V segment lost 4 bases and the J segment 4 bases; nucleotides outside the gene matches: 7. CDR3 region: CARSPQTSGREYEQYF. CDR3 bases: TGTGCCAGAAGCCCCCAGACTAGCGGGAGGGAGTACGAGCAGTACTTC.

V usage is TRBV6-1 and J usage is TRBJ1-5; D might be TRBD1 (6 bases). Trimming left V 4 bases short and J 6 bases short, with 13 bases between. Germline V lookup: CDR1 MNHNS, CDR2 SASEGT. The CDR3 runs to 14 residues. The DNA for the CDR3 is TGTGCCAGCAGTGTCTCGGGGGGCGCTCAGCCCCAGCATTTT. Translating gives CASSVSGGAQPQHF.